The 21 T cell receptor beta chains reported below all come from one sample, sequenced in a study of PD-1 blockade in classical Hodgkin lymphoma. Sequenced by immunoSEQ multiplex PCR; TCRdb stores in-frame clones only, minus some. The table shows approximately 2,300 clones, with approximately 59% occurring only once. With no exception, relapse followed autologous stem cell transplantation in all patients, and brentuximab vedotin exposure varied. The sequencing here drew on peripheral blood mononuclear cells (PBMCs), taken at baseline. The receptor source for this set is a human donor with classical Hodgkin lymphoma.

This chain joins TRBV6-6 and TRBJ2-2, with D possibly matching TRBD1 (6 bases). Trimming took 7 bases from V and 6 from J, leaving 15 bases between them. This CDR3 is 14 amino acids long. CDR1 is MNHNY, CDR2 SVGAGI, per germline (reference sequence). CDR3 sequence reads: CASKVTGLAGELFF. CDR3 in DNA: TGTGCCAGCAAAGTAACAGGGCTGGCCGGGGAGCTGTTTTTT.

This clone was seen more than once but under ten times. The rearrangement links TRBV19 to TRBJ2-7; TRBD1 aligns across 7 bases. J lost 7 bases, V lost 1 base, and 10 bases had no gene match. This CDR3 contains 15 residues. CDR1 LNHDA and CDR2 SQIVND come from the germline V gene (reference sequence). The CDR3 nucleotides are TGTGCCAGTAGTATAGGTGGGACAGCCCTCCTGGAGCAGTACTTC. This codes for CASSIGGTALLEQYF.

This clone has only a few counts. V and J are TRBV19 and TRBJ2-5, with 7 nucleotides matching TRBD2. The CDR3 is made up of 15 amino acids. The V gene's germline CDR1 is LNHDA and CDR2 SQIVND (reference sequence). The V segment lost 3 bases and the J segment 5 bases; nucleotides outside the gene matches: 9. The CDR3 here is CASSISSGDYETQYF. In DNA form, the CDR3 reads TGTGCCAGTAGTATTTCTTCCGGGGACTATGAGACCCAGTACTTC.

This clone appeared a single time. V and J are TRBV5-6 and TRBJ1-5, with D possibly being TRBD1 (6 bases). Trimming took off 6 bases at V and 0 bases at J, with 13 bases between the two ends. Germline V lookup: CDR1 SGHDT, CDR2 YYEEEE. The length of the CDR3 is 15 residues. The CDR3 loop reads CASNEDRSSNQPQHF. As DNA, the CDR3 is TGTGCCAGCAACGAAGACAGGTCTAGCAATCAGCCCCAGCATTTT.

The table lists this clone with a few counts. The V and J genes are TRBV6-1 and TRBJ1-5, with D possibly being TRBD1 (6 bases). V lost 8 bases to trimming and J lost 0 bases, with 14 bases between them. Germline V gene data show CDR1 as MNHNS and CDR2 as SASEGT. The CDR3 consists of 15 residues. The CDR3 reads CASGGGRFSNQPQHF. CDR3 in DNA: TGTGCCAGCGGGGGGGGCAGATTTAGCAATCAGCCCCAGCATTTT.

The V and J genes are TRBV5-1 and TRBJ1-1; unclear D gene. From germline, CDR1 is SGHRS and CDR2 YFSETQ. The V end lost 1 base, the J end lost 1 base, and 8 bases lay between the germline ends. This CDR3 is 14 amino acids long. The CDR3 spells CASSLLQTNTEAFF. The CDR3 DNA sequence: TGCGCCAGCAGCTTGTTACAGACGAACACTGAAGCTTTCTTT.

The chain carries TRBV28 and TRBJ2-7; no firm D call. V lost 2 bases and J 4 bases, leaving 9 bases between the germline ends. The CDR3 runs to 13 residues. In germline, CDR1 is MDHEN, CDR2 SYDVKM. Here the CDR3 DNA reads TGTGCCAGCAGTTTAGCGGACGGGTACGAGCAGTACTTC. It encodes CASSLADGYEQYF. The variable domain in full, with the rest retrieved from reference TRBV28 and TRBJ2-7, is DVKVTQSSRYLVKRTGEKVFLECVQDMDHENMFWYRQDPGLGLRLIYFSYDVKMKEKGDIPEGYSVSREKKERFSLILESASTNQTSMYLCASSLADGYEQYFGPGTRLTVT.

This chain joins TRBV7-2 and TRBJ2-3; 8 nucleotides agree with TRBD1. This CDR3 contains 14 residues. Germline CDR1 is SGHTA and CDR2 is FQGNSA. After removal of 4 bases from V and 5 bases from J, the junction contained 5 bases not matched to a gene. The CDR3 region has the DNA TGTGCCAGCAGCTCACGACAGGGGAAAGATACGCAGTATTTT. Amino acid sequence: CASSSRQGKDTQYF.

This clone was picked up a small number of times. CDR3 region: CASSITAGDFETQYF. CDR3 DNA sequence: TGTGCCAGTAGTATAACGGCGGGGGACTTTGAGACCCAGTACTTC. This sequence joins TRBV19 and TRBJ2-5, with TRBD2 matching 7 bases. The junction had 8 bases not matched to a gene; V was cut back by 2 bases and J by 5 bases. The CDR3 spans 15 residues. Per the germline V gene, CDR1 is LNHDA and CDR2 is SQIVND (reference sequence).

As regards this clone: This is likely a read error, given that the CDR3 carries no conserved phenylalanine or tryptophan at its end. The DNA is left out, because the CDR3 cannot be placed on it with certainty; the CDR3 is given as TCRdb lists it. The V gene is TRBV1, the J gene TRBJ2-6. TRBV1 is recorded as a pseudogene. The CDR3 contains 18 residues when both ends are counted. CDR3 protein: CTSRLKSLAQSRANVLTL.

In regard to this clone: The sample has other DNA sequences that encode this CDR3 too. V usage is TRBV7-9 and J usage is TRBJ2-7; possibly TRBD1 or TRBD2 for D (5 bases each). CDR3 size: 12 residues. Germline loops: CDR1 SEHNR, CDR2 FQNEAQ (reference sequence). V lost 8 bases, J lost 0 bases, and 8 bases lay in between. The CDR3 region is CASGDGSYEQYF. As DNA, the CDR3 is TGTGCCAGCGGGGACGGCTCCTACGAGCAGTACTTC.

The V gene is TRBV2, the J gene TRBJ2-6, with D possibly TRBD1 on 5 matching bases. Germline V gives CDR1 SNHLY, CDR2 FYNNEI. The V gene lost 3 bases and the J gene lost 0 bases, with 6 bases spanning the gap. This CDR3 spans 15 amino acids. The CDR3 sequence: CASSETDSGANVLTF. CDR3 DNA: TGTGCCAGCAGTGAGACAGACTCTGGGGCCAACGTCCTGACTTTC.

The chain carries TRBV5-1 and TRBJ2-7; possible D gene TRBD2, 5 bases. The ends were cut back, 3 bases at V and 1 base at J, with 8 bases in the middle. The CDR3 loop spans 13 amino acids. The germline V gene has CDR1 SGHRS and CDR2 YFSETQ. The CDR3 bases are TGCGCCAGCAGCTATGGAGGATCCTACGAGCAGTACTTC. It yields the protein CASSYGGSYEQYF.

This chain links TRBV7-6 with TRBJ2-1, with D possibly TRBD2 on 5 matching bases. Trimming shortened V by 1 base and J by 0 bases, and 13 bases separated the two germline ends. Germline loops: CDR1 SGHVS, CDR2 FNYEAQ. The CDR3 has 17 amino acids. The CDR3 DNA sequence: TGTGCCAGCAGCTTAGGTTCTGCGGGTAGCTCCTACAATGAGCAGTTCTTC. It yields the protein CASSLGSAGSSYNEQFF.

The chain uses TRBV5-6 and TRBJ1-2; D is ambiguous. This CDR3 has 16 amino acids. CDR1 SGHDT and CDR2 YYEEEE come from the germline V gene. V lost 5 bases and J lost 0, with 17 bases in between. The CDR3 DNA reads as TGTGCCAGCAGGGGGTCCCGGGTGATAACTAACTATGGCTACACCTTC. Translation gives CASRGSRVITNYGYTF.

This chain uses TRBV6-5 with TRBJ1-2, with 8 nucleotides matching TRBD1. V was clipped by 4 bases and J by 8 bases; unmatched bases: 3. The CDR3 covers 12 residues. Germline V gene sequence: CDR1 MNHEY, CDR2 SVGAGI. The CDR3 reads CASSSRDRGYTF. The CDR3 region has the DNA TGTGCCAGCAGTTCCAGGGACAGGGGCTACACCTTC.

The chain uses TRBV5-1 and TRBJ2-3; TRBD2 aligns across 8 bases. The V gene's germline CDR1 is SGHRS and CDR2 YFSETQ. V gave up 3 bases and J gave up 3 bases; unmatched junction bases: 6. The CDR3 runs to 15 residues. CDR3 amino acids: CASSWERGRTDTQYF. The CDR3 nucleotides read TGCGCCAGCAGCTGGGAGCGGGGGAGGACAGATACGCAGTATTTT.

The chain carries TRBV7-9 and TRBJ2-7; 7 nucleotides agree with TRBD1. V was pared by 8 bases and J by 5 bases, with 15 bases of the junction left unmatched. This CDR3 spans 15 amino acids. CDR1 is SEHNR, CDR2 FQNEAQ, per germline (reference sequence). Written as DNA, the CDR3 is TGTGCCAGCTACCCTCCCGGCAGGGGGATACACGAGCAGTACTTC. This encodes CASYPPGRGIHEQYF.

The chain links TRBV5-6 to TRBJ2-5; TRBD1 matches at 11 bases. The CDR3 loop spans 18 amino acids. In germline, CDR1 is SGHDT, CDR2 YYEEEE. V was pared by 0 bases and J by 5 bases, with 12 bases of the junction left unmatched. The CDR3 loop reads CASSLDGTGGFNGETQYF. CDR3 nucleotide sequence: TGTGCCAGCAGCTTGGACGGGACAGGGGGATTCAATGGGGAGACCCAGTACTTC.

The chain has TRBV10-3 and TRBJ2-5; a weak D match, TRBD1 (6 bases). The germline gives CDR1 ENHRY, CDR2 SYGVKD. The length of the CDR3 is 13 residues. Between the trimmed V and J ends, which lost 4 bases and 7 bases, there was a span of 13 bases. CDR3 amino acids: CAISGGQSGTQYF. Written as DNA, the CDR3 is TGTGCCATCAGTGGAGGACAGTCCGGGACCCAGTACTTC.

Relative to its sample, this clone is hyperexpanded. J is TRBJ2-1 and V is TRBV19; 11 bases fit TRBD2. With 7 bases clipped from V and 4 bases from J, the junction kept 6 bases outside the gene matches. Germline lookup yields CDR1 LNHDA and CDR2 SQIVND (reference sequence). The CDR3 runs 15 residues. The CDR3 spells CASKGTSGSYNEQFF. Written as DNA, the CDR3 is TGTGCCAGTAAGGGGACTAGCGGTTCGTACAATGAGCAGTTCTTC.